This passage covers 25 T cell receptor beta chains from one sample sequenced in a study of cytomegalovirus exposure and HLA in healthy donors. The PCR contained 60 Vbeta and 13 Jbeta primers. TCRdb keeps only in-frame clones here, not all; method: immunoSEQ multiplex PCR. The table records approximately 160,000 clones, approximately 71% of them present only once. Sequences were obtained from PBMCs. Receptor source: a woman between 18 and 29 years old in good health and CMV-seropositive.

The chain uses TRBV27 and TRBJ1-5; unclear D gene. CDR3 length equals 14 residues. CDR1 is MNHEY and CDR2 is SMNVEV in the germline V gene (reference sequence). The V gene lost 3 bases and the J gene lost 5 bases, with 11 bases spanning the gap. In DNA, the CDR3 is TGTGCCAGCAGTTTTAACGGTCATTATCAGCCCCAGCATTTT. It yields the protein CASSFNGHYQPQHF.

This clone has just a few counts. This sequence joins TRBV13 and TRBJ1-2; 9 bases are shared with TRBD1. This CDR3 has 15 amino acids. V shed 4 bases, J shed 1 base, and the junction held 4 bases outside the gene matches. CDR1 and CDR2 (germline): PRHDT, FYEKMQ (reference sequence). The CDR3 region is CASSSGQGDNYGYTF. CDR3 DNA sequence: TGTGCCAGCAGCTCGGGACAGGGCGATAACTATGGCTACACCTTC.

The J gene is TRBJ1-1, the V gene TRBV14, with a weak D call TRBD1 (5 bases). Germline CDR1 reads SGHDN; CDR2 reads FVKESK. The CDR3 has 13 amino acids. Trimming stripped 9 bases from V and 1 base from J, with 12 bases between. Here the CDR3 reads CASSTDPNTEAFF. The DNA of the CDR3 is TGTGCCAGTTCGACAGATCCGAACACTGAAGCTTTCTTT.

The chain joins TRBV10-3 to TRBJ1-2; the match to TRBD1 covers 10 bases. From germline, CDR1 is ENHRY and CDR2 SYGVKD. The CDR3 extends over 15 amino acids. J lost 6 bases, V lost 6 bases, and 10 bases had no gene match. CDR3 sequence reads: CAIRPGQGSRDGYTF. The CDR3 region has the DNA TGTGCCATCAGGCCGGGACAGGGGTCGAGGGATGGCTACACCTTC.

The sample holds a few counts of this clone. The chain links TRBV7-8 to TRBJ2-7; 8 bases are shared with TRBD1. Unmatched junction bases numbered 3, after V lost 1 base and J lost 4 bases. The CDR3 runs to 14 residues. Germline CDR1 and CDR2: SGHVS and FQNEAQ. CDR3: CASSLDRGEYEQYF. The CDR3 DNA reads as TGTGCCAGCAGCTTAGACAGGGGGGAGTACGAGCAGTACTTC.

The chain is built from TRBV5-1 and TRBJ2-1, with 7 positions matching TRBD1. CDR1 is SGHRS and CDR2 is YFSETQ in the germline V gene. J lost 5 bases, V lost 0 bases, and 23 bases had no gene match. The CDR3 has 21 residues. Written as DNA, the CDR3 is TGCGCCAGCAGCTTGGTTTCCGGGACAGTTCCGACAACCTCTCCGAACAATGAGCAGTTCTTC. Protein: CASSLVSGTVPTTSPNNEQFF.

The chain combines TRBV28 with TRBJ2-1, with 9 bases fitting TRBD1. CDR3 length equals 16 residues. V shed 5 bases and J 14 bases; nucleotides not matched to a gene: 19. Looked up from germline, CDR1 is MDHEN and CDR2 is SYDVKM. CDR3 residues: CASSAPDRGPLSFKFF. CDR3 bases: TGTGCCAGCAGTGCTCCGGACAGGGGTCCTTTGTCTTTCAAGTTCTTC.

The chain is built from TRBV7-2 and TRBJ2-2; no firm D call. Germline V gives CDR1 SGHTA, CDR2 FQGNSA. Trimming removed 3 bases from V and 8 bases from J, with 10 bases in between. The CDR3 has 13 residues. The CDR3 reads CASSFGSKGELFF. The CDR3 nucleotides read TGTGCCAGCAGCTTTGGTAGCAAAGGGGAGCTGTTTTTT.

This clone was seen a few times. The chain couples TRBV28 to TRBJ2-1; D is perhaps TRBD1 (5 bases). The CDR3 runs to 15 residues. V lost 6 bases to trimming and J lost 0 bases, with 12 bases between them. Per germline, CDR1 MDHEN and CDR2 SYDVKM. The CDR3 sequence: CASRPAGFSYNEQFF. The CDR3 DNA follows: TGTGCCAGCAGACCAGCAGGGTTCTCCTACAATGAGCAGTTCTTC.

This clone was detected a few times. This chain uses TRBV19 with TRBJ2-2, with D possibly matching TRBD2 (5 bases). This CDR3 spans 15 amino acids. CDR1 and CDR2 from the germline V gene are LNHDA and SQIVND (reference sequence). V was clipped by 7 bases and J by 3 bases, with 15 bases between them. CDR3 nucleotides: TGTGCCAGTACCGATATCAGCGGAGACACCGGGGAGCTGTTTTTT. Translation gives CASTDISGDTGELFF.

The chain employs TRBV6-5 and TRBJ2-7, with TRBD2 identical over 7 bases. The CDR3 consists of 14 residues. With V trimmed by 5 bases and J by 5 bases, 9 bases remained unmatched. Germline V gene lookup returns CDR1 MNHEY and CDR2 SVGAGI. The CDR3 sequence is CASSLGTTQDEQYF. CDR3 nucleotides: TGTGCCAGCAGTCTGGGGACTACCCAAGACGAGCAGTACTTC.

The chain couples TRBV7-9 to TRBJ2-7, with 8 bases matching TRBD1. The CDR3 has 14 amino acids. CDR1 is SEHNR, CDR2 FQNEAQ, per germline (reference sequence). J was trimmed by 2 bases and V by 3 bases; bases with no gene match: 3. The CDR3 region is CASSFTGGTYEQYF. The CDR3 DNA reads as TGTGCCAGCAGCTTTACAGGGGGAACCTACGAGCAGTACTTC.

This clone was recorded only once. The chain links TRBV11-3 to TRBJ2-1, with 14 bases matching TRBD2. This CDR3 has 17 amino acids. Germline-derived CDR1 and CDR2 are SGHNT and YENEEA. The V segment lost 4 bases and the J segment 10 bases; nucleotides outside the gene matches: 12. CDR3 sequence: CASSWRKGLAGAQEQFF. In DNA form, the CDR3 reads TGTGCCAGCAGCTGGAGGAAGGGACTAGCGGGAGCACAGGAGCAGTTCTTC.

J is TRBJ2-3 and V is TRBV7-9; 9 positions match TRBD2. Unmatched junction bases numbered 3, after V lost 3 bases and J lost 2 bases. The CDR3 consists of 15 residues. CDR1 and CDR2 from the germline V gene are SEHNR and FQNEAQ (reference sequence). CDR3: CASSFASGATDTQYF. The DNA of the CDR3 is TGTGCCAGCAGCTTCGCTAGCGGGGCCACAGATACGCAGTATTTT.

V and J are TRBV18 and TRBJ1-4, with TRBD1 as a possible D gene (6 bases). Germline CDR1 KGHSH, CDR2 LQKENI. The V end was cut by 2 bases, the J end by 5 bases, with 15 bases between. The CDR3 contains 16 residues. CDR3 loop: CASSPFRAGENEKLFF. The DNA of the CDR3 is TGTGCCAGCTCACCATTTAGGGCAGGGGAGAATGAAAAACTGTTTTTT. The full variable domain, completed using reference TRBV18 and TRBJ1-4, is NAGVMQNPRHLVRRRGQEARLRCSPMKGHSHVYWYRQLPEEGLKFMVYLQKENIIDESGMPKERFSAEFPKEGPSILRIQQVVRGDSAAYFCASSPFRAGENEKLFFGSGTQLSVL.

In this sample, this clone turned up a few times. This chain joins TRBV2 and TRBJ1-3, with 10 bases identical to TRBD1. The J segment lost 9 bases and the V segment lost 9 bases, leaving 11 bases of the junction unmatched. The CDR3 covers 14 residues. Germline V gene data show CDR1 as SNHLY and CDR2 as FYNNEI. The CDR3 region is CASRPGTGVATIYF. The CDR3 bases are TGTGCCAGTCGACCCGGGACAGGGGTTGCCACCATATATTTT. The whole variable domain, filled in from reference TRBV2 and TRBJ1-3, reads EPEVTQTPSHQVTQMGQEVILRCVPISNHLYFYWYRQILGQKVEFLVSFYNNEISEKSEIFDDQFSVERPDGSNFTLKIRSTKLEDSAMYFCASRPGTGVATIYFGEGSWLTVV.

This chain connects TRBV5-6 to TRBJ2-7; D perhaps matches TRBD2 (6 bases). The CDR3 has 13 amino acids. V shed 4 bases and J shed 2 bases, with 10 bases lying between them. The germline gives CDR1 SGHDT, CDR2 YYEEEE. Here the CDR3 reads CASSPTSPYEQYF. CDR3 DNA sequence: TGTGCCAGCAGCCCGACTAGTCCCTACGAGCAGTACTTC.

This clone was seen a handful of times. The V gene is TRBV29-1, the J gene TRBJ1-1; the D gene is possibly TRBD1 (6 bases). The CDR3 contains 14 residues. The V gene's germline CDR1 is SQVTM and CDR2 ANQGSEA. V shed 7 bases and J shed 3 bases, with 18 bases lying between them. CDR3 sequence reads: CSASQGLGDTEAFF. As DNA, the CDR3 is TGCAGCGCGTCGCAGGGGCTCGGGGACACTGAAGCTTTCTTT.

CDR3 DNA: TGTGCCAGCAGTTACACCCGCTTCGGGTCCAATGAGCAGTTCTTC. Translated, it gives CASSYTRFGSNEQFF. The chain employs TRBV6-6 and TRBJ2-1, with D unclear. Germline V gene sequence: CDR1 MNHNY, CDR2 SVGAGI (reference sequence). The CDR3 is made up of 15 amino acids. The V end lost 2 bases, the J end lost 6 bases, and 14 bases lay between the germline ends.

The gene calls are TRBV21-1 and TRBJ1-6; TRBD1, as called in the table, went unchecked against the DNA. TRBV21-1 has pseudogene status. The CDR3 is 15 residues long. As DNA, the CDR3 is TGTGCCAGCAGCAAACCCGGGACAGGGAATTCACCCCTCCACTTT. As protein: CASSKPGTGNSPLHF.

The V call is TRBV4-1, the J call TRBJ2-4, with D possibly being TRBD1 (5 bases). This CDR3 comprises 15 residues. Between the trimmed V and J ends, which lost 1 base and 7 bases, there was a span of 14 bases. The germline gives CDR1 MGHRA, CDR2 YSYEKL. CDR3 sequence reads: CASSQVVGAGNIQYF. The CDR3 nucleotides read TGCGCCAGCAGCCAAGTTGTAGGGGCTGGGAACATTCAGTACTTC.

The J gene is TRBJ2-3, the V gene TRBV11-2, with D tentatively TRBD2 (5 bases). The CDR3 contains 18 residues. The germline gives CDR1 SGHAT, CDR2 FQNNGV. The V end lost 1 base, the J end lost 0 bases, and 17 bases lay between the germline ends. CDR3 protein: CASSLVAGPVSSTDTQYF. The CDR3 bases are TGTGCCAGCAGCTTAGTGGCGGGCCCGGTCTCTAGCACAGATACGCAGTATTTT.

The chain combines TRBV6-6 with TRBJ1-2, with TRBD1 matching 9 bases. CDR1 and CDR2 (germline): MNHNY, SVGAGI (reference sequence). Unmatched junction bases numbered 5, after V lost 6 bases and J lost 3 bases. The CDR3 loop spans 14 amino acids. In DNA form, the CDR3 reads TGTGCCAGCAGGTACCGGGACAGGGACTATGGCTACACCTTC. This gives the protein CASRYRDRDYGYTF.

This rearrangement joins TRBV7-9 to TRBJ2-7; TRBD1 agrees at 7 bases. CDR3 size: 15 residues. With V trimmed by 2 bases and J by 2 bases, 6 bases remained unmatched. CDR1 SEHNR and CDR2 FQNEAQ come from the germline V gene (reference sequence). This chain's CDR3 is CASSLSWDRAYEQYF. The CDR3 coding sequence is TGTGCCAGCAGCTTAAGTTGGGACAGAGCCTACGAGCAGTACTTC.

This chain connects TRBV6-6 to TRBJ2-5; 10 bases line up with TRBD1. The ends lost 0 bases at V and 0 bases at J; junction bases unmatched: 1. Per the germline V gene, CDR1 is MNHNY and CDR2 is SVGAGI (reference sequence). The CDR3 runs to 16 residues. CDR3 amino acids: CASSYSGQGYQETQYF. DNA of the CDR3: TGTGCCAGCAGTTACTCGGGACAGGGGTACCAAGAGACCCAGTACTTC.